This T cell receptor (beta chain) came from a study of OX40 agonist ivuxolimab in advanced cancers. Findings and caveats of the study: There were, on average, more expanded clones in CD8+ T cells than in CD4+.

Sequencing was performed with immunoSEQ multiplex PCR; in TCRdb, only in-frame clones are kept and a portion is missing. This table has more than 40,000 clones, 80% to 90% appearing once. About this clone itself: Antigen specificity is unknown.

The source of this sequence is an adult with an advanced solid tumor such as melanoma, head and neck, liver or kidney cancer. The material was CD4+ or CD8+ T cells sorted from blood, obtained in a trial of the OX40 agonist ivuxolimab.

Here the CDR3 reads CASSHQPGGNPEQYF. The CDR3 DNA is TGCGCCAGCAGCCACCAACCTGGAGGGAACCCCGAGCAGTACTTC. The chain links TRBV4-1 to TRBJ2-7, with D perhaps matching TRBD2 (6 bases). CDR3 length: 15 amino acids. The V and J ends lost 3 bases and 6 bases respectively, with 18 bases between them. Germline-derived CDR1 and CDR2 are MGHRA and YSYEKL.